Listed below are T cell receptor beta chains from one sample, sequenced in a study of T-cell reconstitution after alpha-beta-depleted transplantation in children. TCRdb ran MiXCR on the PCR reads and lists one entry per CDR3 protein. The data contain about 540,000 distinct CDR3 sequences, around 17% of them seen just once; the ten biggest clones take up 3% to 4%. The source was PBMCs from the stem cell graft donor, collected from the stem cell graft. These receptors all stem from a human donor who donated a stem cell graft to a child with acute lymphoblastic leukemia. The CDR3 runs from the conserved cysteine through the conserved F or W. Size tells how often a clone was seen (once, few, many) or the class of an expanded clone, and some rows leave it out.

j_call v_call clone_size cdr3_aa
TRBJ1-3 TRBV9 few CASSVVSSGNTIYF
TRBJ2-3 TRBV20-1 . CSARDGYRGLPDTQYF
TRBJ2-5 TRBV7-2 . CASTLGWGQETQYF
TRBJ2-3 TRBV12-3/TRBV12-4 few CASSWGTTAFRPTDTQYF
TRBJ2-1 TRBV5-1 many CASSFTSDEQFF
TRBJ2-2 TRBV10-1 few CASSDQGPTGELFF
TRBJ1-1 TRBV5-8 few CASSLWEIGTEAFF
TRBJ1-4 TRBV7-9 . CASSLGSSEKLFF
TRBJ2-1 TRBV5-4 . CASRVGARNEQFF
TRBJ1-5 TRBV5-6 . CASRLDGSNQPQHF
TRBJ2-1 TRBV27 . CASKAHRDSSSYNEQFF
TRBJ2-1 TRBV2 few CASSPAGADNEQFF
TRBJ1-1 TRBV5-1 . CASSLDRSGGNTEAFF
TRBJ2-3 TRBV25-1 . CASSSTGGLLPTQYF
TRBJ2-1 TRBV5-1 . CASSLLAGVTNEQFF
TRBJ1-3 TRBV11-2 few CASSVSRGGSSGNTIYF
TRBJ1-4 TRBV5-1 few CASSSGRPSEKLFF
TRBJ1-2 TRBV20-1 . CSARVVNYGYTF
TRBJ1-5 TRBV5-1 . CASSSGTGGEQPQHF
TRBJ1-1 TRBV5-1 few CASSLVGQKNTEAFF
TRBJ2-2 TRBV7-3 few CASSLYRGGNTGELFF
TRBJ2-7 TRBV11-1 many CASSFGAAYEQYF
TRBJ1-2 TRBV4-1 few CASSPIGEALYGYTF
TRBJ2-3 TRBV20-1 . CSATGGKGEDTQYF
TRBJ1-2 TRBV5-8 . CASSLRRQGGFEGYTF
TRBJ2-7 TRBV5-1 . CASSRGHELPYEQYF
TRBJ2-7 TRBV12-3/TRBV12-4 . CASSLNPGTPSYEQYF
TRBJ2-1 TRBV25-1 . CASSQPYRDNEQFF
TRBJ1-5 TRBV9 few CASSVATGDSNQPQHF
TRBJ2-7 TRBV15 . CATSSSREFVYEQYF
TRBJ2-1 TRBV18 few CASSLRPNHLDNEQFF
TRBJ2-7 TRBV6-5 few CASSYIAGSAYEQYF
TRBJ2-1 TRBV27 few CASSLRRDRSLYNEQFF
TRBJ1-2 TRBV6-1 few CASVDRGNINYGYTF
TRBJ2-1 TRBV20-1 . CCARTSGRPLNEQFF